The present entry profiles one T cell receptor beta chain with its context. This record comes from a study of blood T cell repertoires in COVID-19. Profiling relied on immunoSEQ multiplex PCR, and the TCRdb table lists in-frame clones only, not all of them. The top ten clones hold approximately 2.5% of a sample with 70,000 or so clones, approximately 80% of them seen once. Germline V gives CDR1 LNHDA, CDR2 SQIVND (reference sequence). The CDR3 consists of 15 residues. V lost 1 base and J lost 1, with 8 bases in between. Material: peripheral blood. V is TRBV19 and J is TRBJ1-5; D gene unclear. The clonotype was recovered from a man older than 75 with active or convalescent COVID-19. CDR3: CASSIVFRSNQPQHF. CDR3 coding DNA: TGTGCCAGTAGTATAGTATTCAGAAGCAATCAGCCCCAGCATTTT.